Here is one T cell receptor (beta chain) with its context. Antigen unknown. This sample is part of a study of post-analysis software for immune sequencing data. Study background: Included among the disease courses, which were recorded for the cohort, were relapsing-remitting, secondary progressive and progressive-relapsing multiple sclerosis.

Unique molecular identifiers tagged the TCR beta cDNA libraries. Each sample of roughly 0.95 to 10 million input T cells yielded roughly 500,000 cDNA molecules, so each molecule approximated one T cell. TCRdb re-called the PCR reads with MiXCR, one entry per CDR3 protein. Among roughly 800,000 distinct CDR3 sequences listed, just over 45% were seen once. Germline CDR1 and CDR2: SGHVS and FNYEAQ. V gave up 5 bases and J gave up 7 bases, with 12 bases separating them. The CDR3 loop spans 12 amino acids. General observations from the study: Clustering by F measure revealed strong co-clustering among samples prepared together in one batch. Among four to six TRBV segments more frequent in patients than controls were TRBV5-6, TRBV5-1 and TRBV20-1.

The source material was blood. The source of this sequence is a girl aged 10 to 17 with multiple sclerosis. The gene calls are TRBV7-6 and TRBJ2-7, with D perhaps TRBD1 or TRBD2 (5 bases each). The CDR3 region has the DNA TGTGCCAGCAGCGAGGGGCCCTTGGAGCAGTACTTC. This translates into CASSEGPLEQYF. Supplemented by reference TRBV7-6 and TRBJ2-7, the full variable domain reads GAGVSQSPRYKVTKRGQDVALRCDPISGHVSLYWYRQALGQGPEFLTYFNYEAQQDKSGLPNDRFSAERPEGSISTLTIQRTEQRDSAMYRCASSEGPLEQYFGPGTRLTVT.